These 29 T cell receptor beta chains originate from one sample sequenced in a study of shared clonotypes between healthy human individuals. TCRdb's copy holds only in-frame clones and misses some; the assay was immunoSEQ multiplex PCR. The table shows some 630,000 clones, with around 96% occurring only once. The naive CD8 subset, CD45RO-negative cells positively selected for CCR7, excluded terminally differentiated effector memory CD45RA+ cells. Source material: naive CD8+ T cells sorted from blood. The origin of the receptors is a woman younger than 45 in good health.

This clone was seen once. The chain carries TRBV28 and TRBJ1-3; D gene ambiguous. Between the trimmed V and J ends, which lost 5 bases and 3 bases, there was a span of 11 bases. Germline loops: CDR1 MDHEN, CDR2 SYDVKM. This CDR3 spans 14 amino acids. In nucleotides, the CDR3 is TGTGCCAGCAGTCCCCGGTTGGTTGGAAACACCATATATTTT. It yields the protein CASSPRLVGNTIYF.

As concerns this clone: Other DNA sequences of this sample code for an identical CDR3. The chain uses TRBV27 and TRBJ2-7; D not certain. V lost 6 bases to trimming and J lost 0 bases, with 6 bases between them. The CDR3 totals 12 residues. In germline, CDR1 is MNHEY, CDR2 SMNVEV (reference sequence). Here the CDR3 DNA reads TGTGCCAGCAGAGGCAGCTCCTACGAGCAGTACTTC. Translation gives CASRGSSYEQYF.

Turning to this clone: Additional DNA sequences in this sample encode the identical CDR3. The chain is built from TRBV4-1 and TRBJ2-7; TRBD2 aligns across 12 bases. The CDR3 has 15 amino acids. V dropped 4 bases and J dropped 4; count of bases not matched to a gene: 5. Germline V gene lookup returns CDR1 MGHRA and CDR2 YSYEKL. The DNA for the CDR3 is TGCGCCAGCAGCCTCGGACTAGCGGGATCGTACGAGCAGTACTTC. As protein: CASSLGLAGSYEQYF.

The CDR3 region is CASSIGGGAAFF. CDR3 DNA sequence: TGTGCCAGCAGTATCGGCGGAGGTGCAGCTTTCTTT. The chain recombines TRBV6-5 with TRBJ1-1; no clear D gene. Trimming removed 5 bases at V and 10 bases at J, with 14 bases between. Per germline, CDR1 MNHEY and CDR2 SVGAGI. The length of the CDR3 is 12 residues.

The V call is TRBV28, the J call TRBJ1-3; D ambiguous. The ends were cut back, 2 bases at V and 4 bases at J, with 9 bases in the middle. CDR1 is MDHEN and CDR2 is SYDVKM in the germline V gene. The CDR3 runs 14 residues. In DNA form, the CDR3 reads TGTGCCAGCAGTTTAACCCTTGGGGGAAACACCATATATTTT. The encoded protein is CASSLTLGGNTIYF.

The chain uses TRBV4-2 and TRBJ1-6; no clear D gene. Germline V gene data show CDR1 as LGHNA and CDR2 as YNFKEQ. Trimming left V 1 base short and J 0 bases short, with 7 bases between. The length of the CDR3 is 16 residues. DNA for the CDR3: TGTGCCAGCAGCCAAGGAATGAGCTCCTATAATTCACCCCTCCACTTT. Protein: CASSQGMSSYNSPLHF.

This rearrangement joins TRBV11-2 to TRBJ1-2; D is perhaps TRBD1 (6 bases). Germline CDR1 SGHAT, CDR2 FQNNGV. Trimming cost V 1 base and J 8 bases, with 11 bases left between them. The length of the CDR3 is 13 residues. The CDR3 DNA is TGTGCCAGCAGCTTAGTACAGGGTGCCGGCTACACCTTC. Its protein product is CASSLVQGAGYTF.

V and J are TRBV2 and TRBJ2-7; TRBD1 aligns across 9 bases. Germline trimming cut 8 bases from V and 5 bases from J; bases unmatched to any gene: 13. Germline V gene lookup returns CDR1 SNHLY and CDR2 FYNNEI. The CDR3 has 15 amino acids. The CDR3 spells CASGGIADRGNEQYF. The CDR3 nucleotides read TGTGCCAGCGGGGGGATAGCGGACAGGGGCAACGAGCAGTACTTC.

V and J are TRBV5-1 and TRBJ1-1; D not resolved. V lost 4 bases to trimming and J lost 1 base, with 14 bases between them. CDR3 length: 15 amino acids. CDR1 and CDR2 from the germline V gene are SGHRS and YFSETQ. CDR3 in amino acids: CASSPSWLGNTEAFF. The CDR3 nucleotides read TGCGCCAGCAGCCCCTCCTGGCTGGGGAACACTGAAGCTTTCTTT.

In its sample, this clone was seen once. The junction departs from the called germline gene at one end, perhaps through a read error. The rearrangement links TRBV27 to TRBJ2-7, with 7 bases identical to TRBD2. Germline CDR1 reads MNHEY; CDR2 reads SMNVEV (reference sequence). This CDR3 contains 14 residues. The CDR3 nucleotides are TGTGCCACCGCCCCCTTAGCGGGCTCCTACGCGCAGTACTTC. This encodes CATAPLAGSYAQYF.

This clone came up once. The chain links TRBV9 to TRBJ1-5, with TRBD1 as a possible D gene (5 bases). The CDR3 spans 13 residues. Germline V gene data show CDR1 as SGDLS and CDR2 as YYNGEE. Trimming took 3 bases from V and 10 from J, leaving 14 bases between them. The CDR3 DNA reads TGTGCCAGCAGCGAAAGGGGAGGGGAACCCCAGCATTTT. It encodes CASSERGGEPQHF.

The chain is built from TRBV27 and TRBJ2-2; 10 positions match TRBD2. This CDR3 comprises 17 residues. V lost 6 bases to trimming and J lost 5 bases; unmatched junction nucleotides: 12. CDR1 and CDR2 (germline): MNHEY, SMNVEV (reference sequence). The CDR3 sequence: CASSDLGAGGYTGELFF. The CDR3 nucleotides read TGTGCCAGCAGCGATTTAGGAGCGGGAGGGTATACCGGGGAGCTGTTTTTT.

V gene TRBV4-1 combines with J gene TRBJ2-7; D possibly matches TRBD1 or TRBD2 (6 bases each). The germline CDR1 and CDR2 sequences are MGHRA and YSYEKL. The CDR3 is made up of 15 amino acids. Trimming cost V 4 bases and J 2 bases, with 15 bases left between them. The CDR3 bases are TGCGCCAGCAGCCCTAGGGGGGCTCCTACCTACGAGCAGTACTTC. This codes for CASSPRGAPTYEQYF.

The chain has TRBV6-1 and TRBJ2-7; D gene uncertain. Deletions cut 5 bases from V and 6 bases from J, with 11 bases between. Germline V lookup: CDR1 MNHNS, CDR2 SASEGT. CDR3 size: 12 residues. Here the CDR3 reads CASSPNWGEQYF. DNA of the CDR3: TGTGCCAGCAGTCCGAATTGGGGCGAGCAGTACTTC.

V is TRBV27 and J is TRBJ1-2; 7 nucleotides agree with TRBD1. The germline V gene has CDR1 MNHEY and CDR2 SMNVEV (reference sequence). J gave up 3 bases and V 4 bases, and 5 bases lay outside the gene matches. This CDR3 has 14 amino acids. CDR3 bases: TGTGCCAGCAGTTCGACAGGGCATTACTATGGCTACACCTTC. This sequence encodes CASSSTGHYYGYTF.

The J gene is TRBJ2-1, the V gene TRBV30; 10 bases are a match to TRBD2. With 2 bases clipped from V and 4 bases from J, the junction kept 5 bases outside the gene matches. Germline-derived CDR1 and CDR2 are GTSNPN and SVGIG (reference sequence). The CDR3 is 15 residues long. The CDR3 loop is CAWSISSGRYNEQFF. The CDR3 nucleotides read TGTGCCTGGAGTATTTCTAGCGGGAGATACAATGAGCAGTTCTTC.

V and J are TRBV27 and TRBJ1-5; the D gene is possibly TRBD1 (6 bases). Trimming removed 0 bases at V and 9 bases at J, with 18 bases between. CDR3 length: 16 amino acids. Germline values: CDR1 MNHEY, CDR2 SMNVEV (reference sequence). This chain's CDR3 is CASSLSGGASGWPQHF. In DNA form, the CDR3 reads TGTGCCAGCAGTTTATCGGGGGGGGCATCCGGTTGGCCCCAGCATTTT.

The chain has TRBV19 and TRBJ2-6; D may be TRBD1 (6 bases). V was cut by 9 bases and J by 6 bases, with 15 bases left in between. Germline lookup yields CDR1 LNHDA and CDR2 SQIVND (reference sequence). CDR3 length: 14 residues. CDR3 residues: CASSGHTEANVLTF. CDR3 DNA sequence: TGTGCCAGCTCGGGACATACAGAGGCCAACGTCCTGACTTTC.

The J gene is TRBJ2-1, the V gene TRBV27; 9 nucleotides line up with TRBD1. Losses at the gene ends were 5 bases for V and 9 bases for J; bases not matched to a gene: 23. The CDR3 has 19 residues. Germline loops: CDR1 MNHEY, CDR2 SMNVEV (reference sequence). CDR3 protein: CASSLIAPGTGSRNSEQFF. CDR3 bases: TGTGCCAGCAGTCTAATCGCTCCCGGGACAGGGAGTCGGAACAGTGAGCAGTTCTTC.

This clone has a handful of counts. V is TRBV5-6 and J is TRBJ2-2, with 10 bases aligning to TRBD1. This CDR3 spans 14 amino acids. Germline lookup yields CDR1 SGHDT and CDR2 YYEEEE. The ends lost 7 bases at V and 5 bases at J; junction bases unmatched: 5. CDR3 coding DNA: TGTGCCAGCGAAGGGACAGGGGATACCGGGGAGCTGTTTTTT. Its protein product is CASEGTGDTGELFF.

This chain connects TRBV6-5 to TRBJ2-7; 8 positions match TRBD1. Germline V gene lookup returns CDR1 MNHEY and CDR2 SVGAGI. This CDR3 has 13 residues. V shed 7 bases and J 3 bases; nucleotides not matched to a gene: 5. This chain's CDR3 is CASTKTGDYEQYF. CDR3 DNA sequence: TGTGCCAGCACCAAGACAGGGGACTACGAGCAGTACTTC.

The chain is built from TRBV5-4 and TRBJ1-1; the match to TRBD1 covers 10 bases. This CDR3 is 15 amino acids long. Germline assignment: CDR1 SGHNT and CDR2 YYREEE (reference sequence). V shed 4 bases and J 4 bases; nucleotides not matched to a gene: 7. CDR3 in DNA: TGTGCCAGCAGCCCGAGACAGGGGGCGCGCACTGAAGCTTTCTTT. It encodes CASSPRQGARTEAFF.

The chain employs TRBV5-1 and TRBJ1-1; no clear D gene. The CDR3 is 15 amino acids. Germline V lookup: CDR1 SGHRS, CDR2 YFSETQ. V lost 1 base, J lost 3 bases, and 13 bases lay in between. This CDR3 reads CASSLNPLSDTEAFF. The CDR3 DNA reads as TGCGCCAGCAGCTTGAACCCTCTGTCAGACACTGAAGCTTTCTTT.

The J gene is TRBJ2-7, the V gene TRBV28; D is possibly TRBD2 (6 bases). Trimming took off 2 bases at V and 2 bases at J, with 13 bases between the two ends. From germline, CDR1 is MDHEN and CDR2 SYDVKM. This CDR3 spans 15 amino acids. The CDR3 is CASSLVLGGTYEQYF. CDR3 coding DNA: TGTGCCAGCAGTTTAGTTCTGGGGGGAACCTACGAGCAGTACTTC.

The V gene is TRBV7-9, the J gene TRBJ2-7; TRBD1 might be the D (5 bases). This CDR3 comprises 13 residues. Deletions cut 4 bases from V and 2 bases from J, with 9 bases between. Germline values: CDR1 SEHNR, CDR2 FQNEAQ (reference sequence). The CDR3 sequence: CASSWTNPYEQYF. In nucleotides, the CDR3 is TGTGCCAGCAGCTGGACAAACCCCTACGAGCAGTACTTC.

CDR3 protein: CASSQDYRTGANYGYTF. The CDR3 nucleotides are TGTGCCAGCAGCCAAGATTATCGGACAGGGGCTAACTATGGCTACACCTTC. J is TRBJ1-2 and V is TRBV4-2, with 9 positions matching TRBD1. V dropped 0 bases and J dropped 0; count of bases not matched to a gene: 5. Germline lookup yields CDR1 LGHNA and CDR2 YNFKEQ. The CDR3 contains 17 residues.

The gene calls are TRBV5-1 and TRBJ1-5, with D perhaps TRBD1 (6 bases). The CDR3 runs 20 residues. V was cut by 1 base and J by 0 bases, with 23 bases left in between. Germline V gene sequence: CDR1 SGHRS, CDR2 YFSETQ. Written as DNA, the CDR3 is TGCGCCAGCAGCTTGTGCCAGGGGCGTCGGTATGGGGTTAGCAATCAGCCCCAGCATTTT. Its translation is CASSLCQGRRYGVSNQPQHF.

The count of this clone is one. The gene calls are TRBV4-1 and TRBJ1-5; D is uncertain. The germline V and J ends were trimmed by 0 bases and 0 bases, with 6 bases remaining between them. Per the germline V gene, CDR1 is MGHRA and CDR2 is YSYEKL. This CDR3 spans 15 amino acids. CDR3 nucleotides: TGCGCCAGCAGCCAAGACGGCAATAGCAATCAGCCCCAGCATTTT. This codes for CASSQDGNSNQPQHF.

This clone was observed a single time. The V and J genes are TRBV7-8 and TRBJ2-7, with D tentatively TRBD2 (6 bases). This CDR3 is 15 amino acids long. Germline V gene lookup returns CDR1 SGHVS and CDR2 FQNEAQ. Trimming took 5 bases from V and 5 from J, leaving 19 bases between them. CDR3 coding DNA: TGTGCCAGCAGCCTCGGGGGAATTTGGAACGACGAGCAGTACTTC. Translating gives CASSLGGIWNDEQYF.